This entry lists 27 T cell receptor beta chains sequenced from one sample in a study of cytomegalovirus exposure and HLA in healthy donors (dated by TCRdb to 2016 to 2017). Receptor libraries were prepared by the immunoSEQ multiplex PCR assay. For the multiplex PCR, a mixture combining 60 forward primers for TCR Vbeta segments and 13 reverse primers for TCR Jbeta segments was used. TCRdb limited this immuneACCESS table to in-frame rearrangements with V and J called. A share of clones is missing; checked studies link under half to unresolved V genes, and the rest is unexplained. The sample table holds about 200,000 clones, of which 70% to 80% were seen once. The top ten clones comprise about 0.37% of the sample. The sample was PBMCs. The receptors were gathered from a male donor in good health and CMV-seropositive.

The V and J genes are TRBV19 and TRBJ2-5, with 8 nucleotides matching TRBD1. In germline, CDR1 is LNHDA, CDR2 SQIVND (reference sequence). V lost 7 bases and J lost 3; bases outside the gene matches: 4. The CDR3 has 13 amino acids. The CDR3 nucleotides read TGTGCCAGTACCTTGACAGGGGAAGAGACCCAGTACTTC. It codes for CASTLTGEETQYF.

CDR3 protein: CASSLVRGAGGYTF. The CDR3 DNA follows: TGCGCCAGCAGCTTGGTCCGGGGAGCCGGTGGCTACACCTTC. The chain combines TRBV5-1 with TRBJ1-2; D is uncertain. The CDR3 contains 14 residues. The V gene lost 0 bases and the J gene lost 7 bases, with 13 bases spanning the gap. The germline CDR1 and CDR2 sequences are SGHRS and YFSETQ.

This clone was seen a handful of times. The chain employs TRBV7-9 and TRBJ1-4, with D tentatively TRBD1 (5 bases). V lost 6 bases, J lost 7 bases, and 9 bases lay in between. This CDR3 comprises 12 residues. The V gene's germline CDR1 is SEHNR and CDR2 FQNEAQ (reference sequence). CDR3 sequence reads: CASRAGGEKLFF. DNA for the CDR3: TGTGCCAGCAGAGCCGGGGGTGAAAAACTGTTTTTT.

This clone was picked up a small number of times. The chain couples TRBV7-2 to TRBJ1-2; 10 bases line up with TRBD1. Germline lookup yields CDR1 SGHTA and CDR2 FQGNSA. J was trimmed by 8 bases and V by 6 bases; bases with no gene match: 9. This CDR3 has 14 residues. CDR3 residues: CASSQWTGGIGYTF. The CDR3 bases are TGTGCCAGCAGTCAGTGGACAGGGGGGATCGGCTACACCTTC.

This chain joins TRBV9 and TRBJ2-1, with TRBD1 as a possible D gene (5 bases). The length of the CDR3 is 12 residues. V lost 0 bases, J lost 7 bases, and 5 bases lay in between. CDR1 SGDLS and CDR2 YYNGEE come from the germline V gene. The CDR3, as DNA: TGTGCCAGCAGCGTAGGACAGAATGAGCAGTTCTTC. It yields the protein CASSVGQNEQFF.

This chain connects TRBV18 to TRBJ2-7; D might be TRBD2 (5 bases). CDR3 size: 13 residues. Germline CDR1 reads KGHSH; CDR2 reads LQKENI. Deletions cut 2 bases from V and 5 bases from J, with 10 bases between. The CDR3 protein is CASSPGLDDEQYF. The CDR3 region has the DNA TGTGCCAGCTCACCAGGACTGGACGACGAGCAGTACTTC.

The V gene is TRBV28, the J gene TRBJ1-2; D is undetermined. Germline lookup yields CDR1 MDHEN and CDR2 SYDVKM. V was pared by 5 bases and J by 4 bases, with 17 bases between. This CDR3 has 15 amino acids. CDR3 nucleotide sequence: TGTGCCAGCAGTCCCTGGACTGTGGAGGGCTATGGCTACACCTTC. It encodes CASSPWTVEGYGYTF.

The chain joins TRBV5-6 to TRBJ1-6; possibly TRBD1 for D (5 bases). This CDR3 has 14 amino acids. V lost 0 bases and J 8 bases, leaving 9 bases between the germline ends. Germline lookup yields CDR1 SGHDT and CDR2 YYEEEE. CDR3 sequence reads: CASSLERGDSPLHF. In DNA, the CDR3 is TGTGCCAGCAGCTTGGAAAGGGGTGATTCACCCCTCCACTTT. The full variable domain, completed using reference TRBV5-6 and TRBJ1-6, is DAGVTQSPTHLIKTRGQQVTLRCSPKSGHDTVSWYQQALGQGPQFIFQYYEEEERQRGNFPDRFSGHQFPNYSSELNVNALLLGDSALYLCASSLERGDSPLHFGNGTRLTVT.

The rearrangement joins TRBV11-2 to TRBJ1-4; TRBD1 might be the D (5 bases). This CDR3 has 14 residues. Trimming took off 5 bases at V and 6 bases at J, with 13 bases between the two ends. CDR1 is SGHAT, CDR2 FQNNGV, per germline. In DNA, the CDR3 is TGTGCCAGCAGCCTCGCGGGGGGTTATGAAAAACTGTTTTTT. Translated: CASSLAGGYEKLFF. The full variable domain, rest sourced from reference TRBV11-2 and TRBJ1-4, is EAGVAQSPRYKIIEKRQSVAFWCNPISGHATLYWYQQILGQGPKLLIQFQNNGVVDDSQLPKDRFSAERLKGVDSTLKIQPAKLEDSAVYLCASSLAGGYEKLFFGSGTQLSVL.

The chain employs TRBV5-4 and TRBJ2-1; TRBD2 matches at 11 bases. Trimming removed 4 bases from V and 1 base from J; junction bases left unmatched: 7. Per germline, CDR1 SGHNT and CDR2 YYREEE (reference sequence). The CDR3 spans 17 residues. CDR3 residues: CASSPGTSGLSYNEQFF. CDR3 nucleotides: TGTGCCAGCAGCCCGGGGACTAGCGGACTATCCTACAATGAGCAGTTCTTC.

The chain links TRBV5-6 to TRBJ1-5, with D perhaps matching TRBD1 (6 bases). Germline V gene data show CDR1 as SGHDT and CDR2 as YYEEEE. Trimming pared 2 bases from V and 1 base from J, leaving 10 bases between. The CDR3 is made up of 15 amino acids. For the CDR3, the DNA is TGTGCCAGCAGCTTCGGACAGCAGAGCAATCAGCCCCAGCATTTT. As protein: CASSFGQQSNQPQHF.

As concerns this clone: The germline gene is not matched at one end of the junction; a read error may be the cause. The chain links TRBV7-2 to TRBJ2-1; D unclear. This CDR3 spans 11 amino acids. Germline values: CDR1 SGHTA, CDR2 FQGNSA. The CDR3 protein is CASTYYNERFF. The CDR3 coding sequence is TGTGCCAGCACTTATTACAATGAGCGGTTCTTC.

This chain joins TRBV19 and TRBJ2-1; D perhaps matches TRBD2 (6 bases). The CDR3 extends over 14 amino acids. CDR1 and CDR2 (germline): LNHDA, SQIVND (reference sequence). Deletions cut 6 bases from V and 9 bases from J, with 18 bases between. The CDR3 spells CASRGWEVGGEQFF. The CDR3 nucleotides are TGTGCCAGTAGAGGGTGGGAGGTGGGGGGTGAGCAGTTCTTC.

As regards this clone: The sample contains more than one DNA sequence encoding this CDR3. The chain couples TRBV2 to TRBJ2-7, with D possibly TRBD2 on 5 matching bases. The germline V and J ends were trimmed by 6 bases and 3 bases, with 9 bases remaining between them. Germline-derived CDR1 and CDR2 are SNHLY and FYNNEI. The CDR3 is 12 amino acids. In DNA, the CDR3 is TGTGCCAGCAGGGCCAGCGGCTACGAGCAGTACTTC. Translation gives CASRASGYEQYF.

The chain carries TRBV5-1 and TRBJ1-2; D possibly corresponds to TRBD1 (6 bases). Germline loops: CDR1 SGHRS, CDR2 YFSETQ. The CDR3 consists of 15 residues. Trimming removed 4 bases from V and 0 bases from J, with 13 bases in between. CDR3 bases: TGCGCCAGCAGCACCGCAGGGGTAGCTAACTATGGCTACACCTTC. This encodes CASSTAGVANYGYTF.

The rearrangement links TRBV7-7 to TRBJ2-1, with 10 bases fitting TRBD2. The V segment lost 1 base and the J segment 7 bases; nucleotides outside the gene matches: 7. CDR1 SSHAT and CDR2 FNYEAQ come from the germline V gene (reference sequence). This CDR3 is built from 16 residues. CDR3 DNA: TGTGCCAGCAGCTTAGAGGAAGCTAGCGGGGGTAATGAGCAGTTCTTC. Encoded protein: CASSLEEASGGNEQFF.

The chain combines TRBV19 with TRBJ2-7; possible D gene TRBD1, 7 bases. Germline V CDR1 and CDR2: LNHDA, SQIVND (reference sequence). The CDR3 covers 14 residues. V lost 6 bases and J 4 bases, leaving 16 bases between the germline ends. The CDR3 reads CASSAGQTPYEQYF. The CDR3 bases are TGTGCCAGTAGCGCGGGACAGACCCCTTACGAGCAGTACTTC.

This chain links TRBV27 with TRBJ1-1, with D maybe TRBD1 (5 bases). Trimming cost V 5 bases and J 1 base, with 11 bases left between them. This CDR3 spans 14 amino acids. CDR1 and CDR2 from the germline V gene are MNHEY and SMNVEV (reference sequence). The CDR3 coding sequence is TGTGCCAGCAGTCCGCGGGGGACGAACACTGAAGCTTTCTTT. The encoded protein is CASSPRGTNTEAFF.

The chain employs TRBV7-9 and TRBJ2-7, with a weak D call TRBD2 (6 bases). Trimming left V 6 bases short and J 5 bases short, with 17 bases between. Germline CDR1 reads SEHNR; CDR2 reads FQNEAQ (reference sequence). This CDR3 region has 14 residues. The CDR3: CASRMGGARDEQYF. In DNA, the CDR3 is TGTGCCAGCAGAATGGGGGGAGCCCGGGACGAGCAGTACTTC.

The genes are TRBV7-9 and TRBJ2-7; D may be TRBD1 (5 bases). The CDR3 extends over 14 amino acids. Germline V gene data show CDR1 as SEHNR and CDR2 as FQNEAQ (reference sequence). V was trimmed by 2 bases and J by 2 bases, leaving 10 bases between them. The CDR3 sequence is CASSLSRGTYEQYF. CDR3 nucleotide sequence: TGTGCCAGCAGCTTAAGTAGGGGAACCTACGAGCAGTACTTC.

The chain recombines TRBV9 with TRBJ2-3, with a tentative D call TRBD2 (5 bases). The CDR3 is made up of 17 amino acids. The V gene's germline CDR1 is SGDLS and CDR2 YYNGEE. Trimming removed 0 bases from V and 2 bases from J, with 16 bases in between. The CDR3 DNA sequence: TGTGCCAGCAGCGTAGAACAGCTGAGACTACACACAGATACGCAGTATTTT. This codes for CASSVEQLRLHTDTQYF.

V and J are TRBV4-2 and TRBJ2-7; D unresolved. The germline gives CDR1 LGHNA, CDR2 YNFKEQ. CDR3 length: 15 residues. V gave up 0 bases and J gave up 4 bases, with 13 bases separating them. The CDR3 DNA reads TGTGCCAGCAGCCAAGAGAGGAGCGCCCTTTACGAGCAGTACTTC. It translates to CASSQERSALYEQYF.

CDR3: CASSLPPGLAGEAYEQYF. The CDR3, as DNA: TGTGCCAGCAGCTTACCCCCGGGACTAGCGGGAGAAGCCTACGAGCAGTACTTC. This chain joins TRBV7-9 and TRBJ2-7; 14 nucleotides agree with TRBD2. V lost 2 bases, J lost 2 bases, and 8 bases stayed unmatched. CDR1 and CDR2 from the germline V gene are SEHNR and FQNEAQ (reference sequence). This CDR3 comprises 18 residues.

This sequence joins TRBV11-2 and TRBJ2-2, with 13 positions matching TRBD2. V gave up 5 bases and J gave up 2 bases; unmatched junction bases: 5. Germline loops: CDR1 SGHAT, CDR2 FQNNGV. The CDR3 has 17 residues. The chain's CDR3 is CASSPGLAGENTGELFF. The CDR3, as DNA: TGTGCCAGCAGCCCAGGACTAGCGGGGGAAAACACCGGGGAGCTGTTTTTT.

Points on this clone: Other nucleotide sequences in the sample specify the same CDR3. This chain links TRBV27 with TRBJ2-7; D perhaps matches TRBD1 (5 bases). Germline V CDR1 and CDR2: MNHEY, SMNVEV (reference sequence). The CDR3 loop spans 14 amino acids. V lost 6 bases to trimming and J lost 2 bases, with 14 bases between them. The CDR3 nucleotides are TGTGCCAGCAGGCCCGGACAAGCCCCCTACGAGCAGTACTTC. This codes for CASRPGQAPYEQYF.

V gene TRBV27 combines with J gene TRBJ2-2; 7 nucleotides match TRBD1. Germline-derived CDR1 and CDR2 are MNHEY and SMNVEV (reference sequence). The V gene end was trimmed by 6 bases and the J gene end by 5 bases; junction bases not matched to a gene: 6. The CDR3 sequence is 14 residues long. The CDR3 DNA follows: TGTGCCAGCAGCTACAGGGGCCGGACCGGGGAGCTGTTTTTT. Residues: CASSYRGRTGELFF.

Comment on this clone: One end of the junction varies from germline; a read error may be responsible. The sample carries other DNA sequences with the same CDR3. The chain recombines TRBV5-5 with TRBJ2-7; TRBD2 matches 9 bases. Per the germline V gene, CDR1 is SGHKS and CDR2 is YYEKEE (reference sequence). CDR3 size: 16 residues. As DNA, the CDR3 is TGTGCCAGCAGCTTCGGACTAGCGATCAAGACCTACGAGCAGTACTTT. It specifies CASSFGLAIKTYEQYF.